This T cell receptor beta chain was observed in a study of PD-1 blockade in classical Hodgkin lymphoma. Time point: cycle 4 day 1 (C4D1), after 5 to 7 weeks of nivolumab. Each of the patients experienced relapse following autologous stem cell transplantation, and their brentuximab vedotin exposure differed. Complete response, partial response or progressive disease was recorded as best response. This CDR3 is built from 16 residues. Germline V CDR1 and CDR2: LGHNA, YSLEER. V gave up 0 bases and J gave up 0 bases, with 9 bases separating them. Comment on this clone: Its antigen is not known.

Sequenced by immunoSEQ multiplex PCR; TCRdb stores in-frame clones only, minus some. The table has roughly 100,000 clones, 89% seen once. The study's findings and limits: Patients starting nivolumab under 1 year after ASCT were excluded. CD8+ TCR diversity did not rise significantly by C4D1, unlike CD4+.

The sample here was peripheral blood mononuclear cells (PBMCs), taken before the fourth cycle of nivolumab. The genes are TRBV4-3 and TRBJ1-5; no reliable D call. The sequence was collected from a human donor with classical Hodgkin lymphoma. CDR3: CASSQDYPASNQPQHF. CDR3 bases: TGCGCCAGCAGCCAAGATTACCCGGCTAGCAATCAGCCCCAGCATTTT.